A selection of T cell receptor beta chains follows, all from one sample in a study of regulatory T cells in long-lasting Graves disease. TCRdb used MiXCR to reprocess the multiplex PCR reads, holding one entry per CDR3 protein. The table records 400,000 to 450,000 distinct CDR3 sequences, over 15% of them present only once. These data were also reused for a study on T cells in Graves' hyperthyroidism and ophthalmopathy.

The specimen was peripheral blood mononuclear cells (PBMCs), collected at new diagnosis, from a patient treated with antithyroid drugs. All receptors derive from a woman aged 25 to 39 with Graves disease. Each CDR3 is given with its conserved first and last residue. The order of the fields is CDR3 length, clone size, J gene, D gene, V gene, CDR3 protein, CDR3 DNA. The D gene is left open where the match is weak. Not every row has a clone size; where given, it reads once, few, many or a size class.

CDR3 length: 14; clone size: NA; J gene: TRBJ2-4; D gene: TRBD1; V gene: TRBV10-3; CDR3 protein: CAIRGTGEGDIQYF; CDR3 DNA: TGTGCCATCAGGGGGACAGGGGAAGGGGACATTCAGTACTTC
CDR3 length: 12; clone size: many; J gene: TRBJ2-3; D gene: NA; V gene: TRBV6-1; CDR3 protein: CASSDSTDTQYF; CDR3 DNA: TGTGCCAGCAGTGACAGCACAGATACGCAGTATTTT
CDR3 length: 12; clone size: many; J gene: TRBJ1-1; D gene: NA; V gene: TRBV28; CDR3 protein: CASSFKALGAFF; CDR3 DNA: TGTGCCAGCAGTTTTAAGGCACTCGGAGCTTTCTTT
CDR3 length: 12; clone size: many; J gene: TRBJ2-1; D gene: NA; V gene: TRBV7-9; CDR3 protein: CASSSQPHEQFF; CDR3 DNA: TGTGCCAGCAGCTCCCAACCCCATGAGCAGTTCTTC
CDR3 length: 17; clone size: many; J gene: TRBJ2-7; D gene: TRBD1; V gene: TRBV6-5; CDR3 protein: CASSYSSQGQYSYEQYF; CDR3 DNA: TGTGCCAGCAGTTACTCGTCCCAGGGACAGTACTCCTACGAGCAGTACTTC
CDR3 length: 14; clone size: few; J gene: TRBJ2-7; D gene: NA; V gene: TRBV6-2/TRBV6-3; CDR3 protein: CASSRDGISYEQYF; CDR3 DNA: TGTGCCAGCAGCCGGGACGGTATCTCCTACGAGCAGTACTTC
CDR3 length: 13; clone size: many; J gene: TRBJ2-5; D gene: NA; V gene: TRBV15; CDR3 protein: CATSRDRQETQYF; CDR3 DNA: TGTGCCACCAGCAGAGATCGCCAAGAGACCCAGTACTTC
CDR3 length: 12; clone size: many; J gene: TRBJ2-7; D gene: NA; V gene: TRBV7-6; CDR3 protein: CASSPDVYEQYF; CDR3 DNA: TGTGCCAGCAGCCCGGACGTCTACGAGCAGTACTTC
CDR3 length: 13; clone size: many; J gene: TRBJ2-2; D gene: NA; V gene: TRBV5-1; CDR3 protein: CASSLVGDGELFF; CDR3 DNA: TGCGCCAGCAGCTTGGTCGGGGACGGGGAGCTGTTTTTT
CDR3 length: 17; clone size: many; J gene: TRBJ2-7; D gene: TRBD2; V gene: TRBV7-2; CDR3 protein: CASSPGLAELGGYEQYF; CDR3 DNA: TGTGCCAGCAGCCCGGGACTAGCGGAGCTGGGTGGGTACGAGCAGTACTTC
CDR3 length: 15; clone size: NA; J gene: TRBJ2-7; D gene: NA; V gene: TRBV4-2; CDR3 protein: CASSQEGTGAYEQYF; CDR3 DNA: TGTGCCAGCAGCCAAGAAGGGACTGGAGCATACGAGCAGTACTTC